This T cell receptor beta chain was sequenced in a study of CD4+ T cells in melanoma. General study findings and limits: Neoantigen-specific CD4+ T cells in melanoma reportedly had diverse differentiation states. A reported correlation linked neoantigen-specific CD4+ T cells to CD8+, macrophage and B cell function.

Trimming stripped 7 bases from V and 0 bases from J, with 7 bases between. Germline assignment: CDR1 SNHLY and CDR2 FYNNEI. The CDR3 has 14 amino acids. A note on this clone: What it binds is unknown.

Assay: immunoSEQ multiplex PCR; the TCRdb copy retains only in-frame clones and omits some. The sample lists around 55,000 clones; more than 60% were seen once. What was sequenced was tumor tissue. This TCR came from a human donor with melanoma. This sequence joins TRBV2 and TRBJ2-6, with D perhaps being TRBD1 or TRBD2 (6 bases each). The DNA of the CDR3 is TGTGCCAGCAAGGGGGGCTCTGGGGCCAACGTCCTGACTTTC. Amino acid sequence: CASKGGSGANVLTF.